This T cell receptor beta chain was identified in a study of shared clonotypes between healthy human individuals (dated by TCRdb to about 2020). Background on the whole study: The cohort comprised two women and a few men aged 18 to 49 years. For each donor, CD4 naive and CD4 memory were each run on three plates, CD8 naive on two plates, and CD8 memory on one plate. Per donor, leukapheresis produced somewhere between about 0.94 and 8.9 billion PBMCs. To increase sequencing depth and limit assay-specific biases, different laboratories used diverse techniques to prepare libraries and sequence TCR repertoires. To estimate repertoire size and how much clonotype sharing occurs between individuals, the study deeply sequenced the blood TCR repertoires of several healthy adults.

Note on this clone: This clone's antigen is unknown. There are no base qualities to consult, and no much larger clone falls within one base. At the DNA level, this CDR3 is encoded by other sequences in the same sample as well.

CD8 naive samples consisted of CD45RO-negative cells that were positively selected for CCR7, yielding a CD45RA+CCR7+ population without TemRA cells. The donors were healthy, HIV-negative adults with no recently reported acute infections or vaccinations. Only Caucasian adults living in Nashville, Tennessee, USA were represented among the donors. Blood was obtained by leukapheresis, after which PBMCs were separated by Ficoll-Histopaque density gradient centrifugation and cryopreserved in liquid nitrogen vapor phase. Purity and quantity of every magnetically sorted T cell population were checked by analytical flow cytometry. Genomic DNA was isolated from each sorted fraction and quantified by UV absorbance on a Nanodrop 2000c. Trimming takes 4 bases from V and 0 bases from J, and the germline ends sit 7 bases apart. The germline V gene specifies SGHAT as CDR1 and FQNNGV as CDR2. Including cysteine and phenylalanine, the CDR3 has 14 amino acids. Solely the CDR3 DNA is kept, with 42 bases framed from the first base.

Overall study results and their limits: Across a few donors, roughly 5.1% of naive CD4, 3% to 3.5% of naive CD8, roughly 2.2% of memory CD4, and approximately 0.42% of memory CD8 clonotypes were shared. Clonotypes shared by all four sorted-subset donors showed higher generation probabilities than non-shared clonotypes. Sampling was restricted to blood, and TCR repertoires in tissue are likely to differ from TCR repertoires in blood. Even with the large sequencing depth, rarefaction of the sorted-subset datasets indicated that sequencing was incomplete. Based on pairwise subsampling, the degree of clonotype sharing among donors was expected to be affected by sequencing depth. Larger estimated clonotype richness was generally found for naive subsets than for memory subsets. The genetic and exposure-history diversity represented was limited by the small number of donors.

Using the deep immunoSEQ assay, multiplex PCR amplified TCR CDR3 regions from genomic DNA. Extracted genomic DNA from each cell subset was spread evenly across all wells of several immunoSEQ 96-well plates, with each plate serving as a replicate. For sorted subsets, each replicate PCR was loaded with 150 to 250 ng genomic DNA, equivalent to 25,000 to 30,000 T cell genomes. Purified libraries were measured with a Qubit 3.0 fluorometer, size-checked on a Bioanalyzer 2100, and measured again with the KAPA Library Quantification kit. Every immunoSEQ 96-well plate was sequenced on a dedicated single-read 150-cycle Illumina NextSeq 550 flow cell. The authors' pipeline ran thus. Because the immunoSEQ output held only junctional sequences and lacked quality scores, the filtering could not match the filtering applied to full-length reads. To assign V/J genes and CDR3, sequences were annotated against IMGT germline references using PyIR, a Python wrapper for IgBLAST v1.9. Reads were filtered out if the reads had weak V/J assignments (E-value above 1e-6), no CDR3, stop codons, out-of-frame junctions, or ambiguous translated residues. V3J clonotypes were defined by identical inferred V gene, J gene, and CDR3 amino acid sequence. The percentage overlap between two repertoires was calculated by dividing the number of shared unique clonotypes by the size of the smaller repertoire. Three approaches were used to assess repertoire richness: RTK rarefaction, the Chao1 estimator, and Recon v2.1 estimates of unobserved clonotypes. OLGA was used to compute generation probabilities for all TCRbeta clonotypes that the gDNA method yielded from four donors. What TCRdb holds here is the immuneACCESS table cut down to in-frame rearrangements. Part of the clones is not present; checked against another copy, under half of the missing clones reflect an unresolved V gene, and the others are unexplained. V and J calls and clone size come straight from that table; D and trimming were deduced from the DNA. The sample profile shows under 1 million clones; just over 95% of them were found once. The top ten clonotypes cover around 0.25% of the sample.

The chain is assembled from TRBV11-2 and TRBJ1-5, with TRBD1 perhaps the D gene, on 5 matching bases. Sequencing was performed on naive CD8+ T cells sorted from blood. The cell subset or site label corresponds to: CD45RA+CCR7+. The clonotype originates from a man younger than 40 in good health. In nucleotide form, the sequence is TGTGCCAGCAGCTCTGGGGCTAGCAATCAGCCCCAGCATTTT. The resulting protein is CASSSGASNQPQHF. Here the CDR3 is joined to the reference TRBV11-2 and TRBJ1-5 genes, and the full variable domain is: EAGVAQSPRYKIIEKRQSVAFWCNPISGHATLYWYQQILGQGPKLLIQFQNNGVVDDSQLPKDRFSAERLKGVDSTLKIQPAKLEDSAVYLCASSSGASNQPQHFGDGTRLSIL.